The count of the clone carrying this TCR beta chain is one. Its antigen remains unidentified. V lost 0 bases, J lost 4 bases, and 9 bases lay in between. The CDR3 totals 14 residues. Germline CDR1 is MNHEY and CDR2 is SVGAGI. TCRdb processed the 5' RACE reads anew with MiXCR; each CDR3 protein has one entry. The table records nearly 110,000 distinct CDR3 sequences, approximately 14% of them present only once. The sample comes from a study of T-cell memory formation after mild COVID-19. Findings and caveats of the study: There were some responding clones in pre-infection memory, which suggested that cross-reactive memory had joined. Contracting CD8+ clones were enriched in EMRA, CD4+ mainly in CM and EM. Later expanders leaned CD4+, whereas day 15 to 85 contracting clones were balanced CD4/CD8.

The clonotype was recovered from a man between 18 and 35 years old who had mild COVID-19 (a few samples of this study predate the infection). Cell type and time point are not known. The V gene is TRBV6-5, the J gene TRBJ1-2; D unclear. Sequenced input: PBMCs or a T cell subset sorted from them (not recorded which). CDR3 nucleotides: TGTGCCAGCAGTTACTCGGCGGGGTTCTATGGCTACACCTTC. Protein sequence: CASSYSAGFYGYTF.